This T cell receptor (beta chain) is drawn from a study of blood T cells in healthy people across ages. This clonotype was recorded a few times. The antigen remains unidentified. Study-wide points: Unsorted PBMC input precluded a conclusive naive versus antigen-experienced comparison.

There are 17 residues in the CDR3. Deletions cut 1 base from V and 4 bases from J, with 17 bases between. Germline CDR1 and CDR2: MGHRA and YSYEKL. Primers used in a second PCR of about 6 to 11 cycles were a sample-barcoded 5' primer and a J-beta primer mix. Each cDNA molecule carried a tag from a template-switch adaptor that contained 12 random nucleotides. TCRdb independently ran MiXCR on the 5' RACE reads; one entry per CDR3 protein. This sample has about 1.7 million distinct CDR3 sequences, with roughly 30% found just once. The receptor's source is a woman in her twenties or thirties in good health. Source material: blood. This rearrangement joins TRBV4-1 to TRBJ1-5; the D gene is possibly TRBD1 (6 bases). CDR3 protein: CASSQAGLGGGNQPQHF. The CDR3 coding sequence is TGCGCCAGCAGCCAAGCGGGATTAGGGGGAGGAAATCAGCCCCAGCATTTT.